The entry below gives a single TCR beta chain sequence along with its context. The antigen remains undetermined. The sorted Tregs were CD4+CD25+CD127-/low cells. TRBV12-4/TRBJ1-2 clonotypes were amplified with adaptor-ligated barcode primers. One entry per CDR3 protein, called by TCRdb with MiXCR from the multiplex PCR reads. The sample has about 500 distinct CDR3 sequences; more than 20% are singletons. Study outcomes and limitations: Greatest tumor Treg TCR overlap was with tumor naive CD4+ cells.

Trimming removed 3 bases from V and 4 bases from J, with 18 bases in between. The CDR3 extends over 16 amino acids. What was sequenced was tumor-infiltrating Tregs sorted from the breast tumor. The TCR originated in a female donor with breast cancer. V is TRBV12-3 or TRBV12-4 and J is TRBJ1-2, with D perhaps TRBD1 (5 bases). The CDR3 spells CASSLRRARVRYGYTF. CDR3 bases: TGTGCCAGCAGTTTGAGGAGGGCCAGGGTGCGCTATGGCTACACCTTC.